Reported below is one T cell receptor (beta chain). RNA totalling roughly 0.45 to 1 ug underwent reverse transcription with random hexamers. One entry per CDR3 protein results from TCRdb running MiXCR on the immunoSEQ multiplex PCR reads. Here the sample spans a few hundred thousand distinct CDR3 sequences, 95% being singletons. The data derive from a study of CD8 T cells in Susac syndrome. CDR1 and CDR2 from the germline V gene are SQVTM and ANQGSEA. This CDR3 has 13 amino acids. J was trimmed by 7 bases and V by 5 bases; bases with no gene match: 3. The sequenced sample was CD4+ T cells from PBMCs. This receptor was obtained from a human donor with multiple sclerosis. V and J are TRBV29-1 and TRBJ2-4; TRBD2 aligns across 12 bases. The CDR3 region is CSVSGTSGNIQYF. The DNA for the CDR3 is TGCAGCGTTTCCGGGACTAGCGGGAACATTCAGTACTTC.